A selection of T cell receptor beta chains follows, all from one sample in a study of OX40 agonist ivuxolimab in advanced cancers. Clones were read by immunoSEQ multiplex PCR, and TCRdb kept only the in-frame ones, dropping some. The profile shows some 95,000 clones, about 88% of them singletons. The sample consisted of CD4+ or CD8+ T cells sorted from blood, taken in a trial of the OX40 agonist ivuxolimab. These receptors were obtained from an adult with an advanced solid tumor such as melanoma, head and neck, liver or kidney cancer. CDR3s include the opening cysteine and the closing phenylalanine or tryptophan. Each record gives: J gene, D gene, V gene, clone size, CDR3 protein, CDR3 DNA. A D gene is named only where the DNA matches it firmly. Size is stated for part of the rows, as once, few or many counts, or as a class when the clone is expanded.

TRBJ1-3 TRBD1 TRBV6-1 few CASSEGTGSGNTIYF TGTGCCAGCAGTGAAGGGACAGGCTCTGGAAACACCATATATTTT
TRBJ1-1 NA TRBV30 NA CAWSELVAIAFF TGTGCCTGGAGTGAGCTCGTTGCGATTGCTTTCTTT
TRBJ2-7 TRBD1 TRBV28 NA CASSTSGTGQTYEQYF TGTGCCAGCAGCACTTCCGGGACAGGTCAAACCTACGAGCAGTACTTC
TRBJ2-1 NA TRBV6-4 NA CASSDSSRRNTQFF TGTGCCAGCAGTGACTCGAGTAGGCGTAATACGCAGTTCTTC
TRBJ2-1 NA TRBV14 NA CASSRTPNGEGEQFF TGTGCCAGCAGCCGGACCCCGAACGGGGAAGGTGAGCAGTTCTTC
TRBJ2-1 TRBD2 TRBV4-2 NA CASSQDSGRVNNEQFF TGTGCCAGCAGCCAAGACAGCGGGAGGGTTAACAATGAGCAGTTCTTC
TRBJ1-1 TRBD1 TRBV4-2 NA CASRYDRETEAFF TGTGCCAGCAGATACGACAGGGAAACTGAAGCTTTCTTT
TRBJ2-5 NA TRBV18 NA CASSPSGMETQYF TGTGCCAGCTCACCCAGTGGGATGGAGACCCAGTACTTC
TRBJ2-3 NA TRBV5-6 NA CASRVFATDTQYF TGTGCCAGCAGGGTCTTCGCCACAGATACGCAGTATTTT
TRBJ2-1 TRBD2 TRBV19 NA CASSSALADKGNEQFF TGTGCCAGTAGTTCGGCCCTAGCGGACAAGGGGAATGAGCAGTTCTTC
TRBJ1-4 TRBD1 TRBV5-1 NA CASSLGPQGEEKLFF TGCGCCAGCAGCTTGGGCCCGCAGGGGGAAGAAAAACTGTTTTTT
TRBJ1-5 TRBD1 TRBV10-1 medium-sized CASRRGQKNRGQPQHF TGCGCCAGCAGGAGGGGACAGAAAAACCGGGGTCAGCCCCAGCATTTT
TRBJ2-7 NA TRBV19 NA CASSRGVIGSSNEQYF TGTGCCAGTAGTAGGGGGGTGATCGGATCTTCGAACGAGCAGTACTTC
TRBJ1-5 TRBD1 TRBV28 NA CASSHLRQGLRNQPQHF TGTGCCAGCAGTCATCTTCGACAGGGTTTGAGAAATCAGCCCCAGCATTTT
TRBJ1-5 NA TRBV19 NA CASSIVVRRAGNQPQHF TGTGCCAGTAGTATAGTAGTAAGAAGGGCAGGCAATCAGCCCCAGCATTTT
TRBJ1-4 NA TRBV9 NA CASSVSGYTTNEKLFF TGTGCCAGCAGCGTCTCCGGTTATACAACTAATGAAAAACTGTTTTTT
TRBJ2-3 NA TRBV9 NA CASSLRTSTDTQYF TGTGCCAGCAGCCTAAGAACGAGCACAGATACGCAGTATTTT
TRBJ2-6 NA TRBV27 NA CASSFSRGSGANVLTF TGTGCCAGCAGTTTCTCTAGAGGGTCTGGGGCCAACGTCCTGACTTTC
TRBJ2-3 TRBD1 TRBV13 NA CASSSGQGGDTQYF TGTGCCAGCAGCTCAGGACAGGGAGGAGATACGCAGTATTTT
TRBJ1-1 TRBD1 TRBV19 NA CASSIDPGTVNTEAFF TGTGCCAGTAGTATCGACCCCGGGACAGTGAACACTGAAGCTTTCTTT
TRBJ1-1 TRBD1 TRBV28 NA CASSALQGADTEAFF TGTGCCAGCAGTGCCCTACAGGGGGCAGACACTGAAGCTTTCTTT
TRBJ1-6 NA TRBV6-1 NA CASSERERNSPLHF TGTGCCAGCAGTGAGCGGGAAAGAAATTCACCCCTCCACTTT
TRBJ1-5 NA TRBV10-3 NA CAISEGRTPGNQPQHF TGTGCCATCAGTGAAGGGAGGACCCCTGGTAATCAGCCCCAGCATTTT
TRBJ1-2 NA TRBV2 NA CASSSIRGGDYGYTF TGTGCCAGCAGTAGTATCCGGGGGGGAGACTATGGCTACACCTTC
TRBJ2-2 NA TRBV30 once CAWSLGGRYTGELFF TGTGCCTGGAGTCTAGGGGGGCGGTACACCGGGGAGCTGTTTTTT
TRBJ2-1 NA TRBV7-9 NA CASTSLGGLSYNEQFF TGTGCCAGCACCTCCCTGGGCGGCCTCTCCTACAATGAGCAGTTCTTC
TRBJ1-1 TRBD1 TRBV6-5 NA CASSFGPGQGTEAFF TGTGCCAGCAGTTTCGGTCCGGGACAGGGGACTGAAGCTTTCTTT
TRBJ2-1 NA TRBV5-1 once CASSPERFPSYNEQFF TGCGCCAGCAGCCCCGAGCGGTTCCCCTCCTACAATGAGCAGTTCTTC
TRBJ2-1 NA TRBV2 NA CASRGGLKAYNEQFF TGTGCCAGCAGAGGGGGATTGAAGGCCTACAATGAGCAGTTCTTC
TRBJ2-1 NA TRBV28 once CASEQGEQFF TGTGCCTCTGAGCAGGGAGAGCAGTTCTTC
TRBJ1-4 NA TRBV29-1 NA CSVELTWGEKLFF TGCAGCGTGGAACTAACATGGGGGGAAAAACTGTTTTTT
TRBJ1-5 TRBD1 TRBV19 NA CASSTGQGFQPQHF TGTGCCAGTAGTACGGGACAGGGATTTCAGCCCCAGCATTTT
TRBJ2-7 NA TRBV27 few CASRGQLGGEQYF TGTGCCAGCAGGGGACAGCTCGGGGGGGAGCAGTACTTC
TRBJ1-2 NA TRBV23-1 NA CASSPQGSPNYGYTF TGCGCCAGCAGTCCACAGGGATCCCCTAACTATGGCTACACCTTC
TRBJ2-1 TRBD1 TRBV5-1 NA CASSLLRGNTEQFF TGCGCCAGCAGCTTGCTCAGGGGGAACACTGAGCAGTTCTTC